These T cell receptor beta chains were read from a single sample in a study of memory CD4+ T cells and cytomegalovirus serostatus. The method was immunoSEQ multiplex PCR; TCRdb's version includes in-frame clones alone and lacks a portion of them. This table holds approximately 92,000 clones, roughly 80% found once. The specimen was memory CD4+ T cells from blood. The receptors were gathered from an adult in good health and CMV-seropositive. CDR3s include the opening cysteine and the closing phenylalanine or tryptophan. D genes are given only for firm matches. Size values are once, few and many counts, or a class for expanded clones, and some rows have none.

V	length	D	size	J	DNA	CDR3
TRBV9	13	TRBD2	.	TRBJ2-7	TGTGCCAGCAGCGAGGGACTAGACTACGAGCAGTACTTC	CASSEGLDYEQYF
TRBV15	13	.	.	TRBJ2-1	TGTGCCACCAGCAGCGGTATCTACAATGAGCAGTTCTTC	CATSSGIYNEQFF
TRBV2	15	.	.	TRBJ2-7	TGTGCCAGCAGTGAAGCGCTGGGCCTTCCCGACGAGCAGTACTTC	CASSEALGLPDEQYF
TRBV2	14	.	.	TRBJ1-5	TGTGCCAGCAGTGAGAGAGTTAGAAGGGCACCCCAGCATTTT	CASSERVRRAPQHF
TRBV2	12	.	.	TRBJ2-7	TGTGCCAGCAGCCCCGGTAACTACGAGCAGTACTTC	CASSPGNYEQYF
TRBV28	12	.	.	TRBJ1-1	TGTGCCAGCAGCCGCCCCCGGACTGAAGCTTTCTTT	CASSRPRTEAFF
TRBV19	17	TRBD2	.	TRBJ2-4	TGTGCCAGTAGTATGCCTGGGGGGAGGGCAGCCAAAAACATTCAGTACTTC	CASSMPGGRAAKNIQYF
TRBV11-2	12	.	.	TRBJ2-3	TGTGCCAGCAGCTTTAATGCTAATACGCAGTATTTT	CASSFNANTQYF
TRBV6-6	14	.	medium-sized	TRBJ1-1	TGTGCCAGCGAGGCCAGGGAGATGAACACTGAAGCTTTCTTT	CASEAREMNTEAFF
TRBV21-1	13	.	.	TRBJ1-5	TGTGCCAGCAGCCCAGGGGTCAATCAGCCCCAGCATTTT	CASSPGVNQPQHF
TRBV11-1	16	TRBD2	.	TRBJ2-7	TGTGCCAGCAGCCCCAGAGGGTCCGGGAGGATCTACGAGCAGTACTTC	CASSPRGSGRIYEQYF
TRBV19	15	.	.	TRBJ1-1	TGTGCCAGTAGTTCGCTTAAACAGGTGAACACTGAAGCTTTCTTT	CASSSLKQVNTEAFF
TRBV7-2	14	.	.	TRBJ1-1	TGTGCCAGCAGCTTAACAGGTCCGGACACTGAAGCTTTCTTT	CASSLTGPDTEAFF
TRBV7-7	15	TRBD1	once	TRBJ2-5	TGTGCTAGCAGCCAAGGACAGGGGGCCTTTGAGACCCAGTACTTC	CASSQGQGAFETQYF
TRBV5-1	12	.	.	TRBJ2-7	TGCGCCAGCAGTCACGGGACTTCCGAGCAGTACTTC	CASSHGTSEQYF
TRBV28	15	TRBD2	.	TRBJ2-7	TGTGCCAGCAGCCTAGCGGGAGCCAATTCCTACGAGCAGTACTTC	CASSLAGANSYEQYF
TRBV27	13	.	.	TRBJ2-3	TGTGCCAGCAGTTCTCTATCGACAGATACGCAGTATTTT	CASSSLSTDTQYF
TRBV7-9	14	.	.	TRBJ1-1	TGTGCCAGCAGCCAAAACGGGGGGAGCACTGAAGCTTTCTTT	CASSQNGGSTEAFF
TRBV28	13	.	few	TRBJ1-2	TGTGCCAGCAGTTTCAGGGACGACTATGGCTACACCTTC	CASSFRDDYGYTF
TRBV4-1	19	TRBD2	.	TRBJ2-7	TGCGCCAGCAGCCAAGATCTCAAATACTTTAGCGGGAGGGAAGACGAGCAGTACTTC	CASSQDLKYFSGREDEQYF
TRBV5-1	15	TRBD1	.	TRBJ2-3	TGCGCCAGCAGCTTCGGACAGGGGGCCGCAGATACGCAGTATTTT	CASSFGQGAADTQYF
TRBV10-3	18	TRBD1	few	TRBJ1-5	TGTGCCATCAGTGAGTCATGGTTATCCCAGGGGGCGTCTCAGCCCCAGCATTTT	CAISESWLSQGASQPQHF
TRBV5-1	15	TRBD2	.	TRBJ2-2	TGCGCCAGCAGCTCGACTAGCGGGAGGGCCGGGGAGCTGTTTTTT	CASSSTSGRAGELFF
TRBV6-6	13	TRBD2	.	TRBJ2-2	TGTGCCATACGGGACTACAACACCGGGGAGCTGTTTTTT	CAIRDYNTGELFF
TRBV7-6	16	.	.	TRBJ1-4	TGTGCCAGCAGCTCCGAAGGAGGGGGGGTTAATGAAAAACTGTTTTTT	CASSSEGGGVNEKLFF
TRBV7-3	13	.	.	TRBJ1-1	TGTGCCAGCAGCTCCAACATGAACACTGAAGCTTTCTTT	CASSSNMNTEAFF
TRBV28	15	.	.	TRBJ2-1	TGTGCCAGCAGTTTGGACCTCCGGTGGGTGGAAGAGCAGTTCTTC	CASSLDLRWVEEQFF
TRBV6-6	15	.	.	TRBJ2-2	TGTGCCAGCAGTTCGAGACGCGGGGACACCGGGGAGCTGTTTTTT	CASSSRRGDTGELFF
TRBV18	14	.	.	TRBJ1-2	TGTGCCAGCTCACCACTTTGGGACCTCTATGGCTACACCTTC	CASSPLWDLYGYTF
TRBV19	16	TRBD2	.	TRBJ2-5	TGTGCCAGTAGTATCGGGACTAGCGGGAGACGAGAGACCCAGTACTTC	CASSIGTSGRRETQYF
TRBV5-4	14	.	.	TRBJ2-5	TGTGCCAGCAGCTTGGGCCAGAAACAAGAGACCCAGTACTTC	CASSLGQKQETQYF
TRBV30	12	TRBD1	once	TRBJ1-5	TGTGCCAGTCGACAGGGGAATCAGCCCCAGCATTTT	CASRQGNQPQHF
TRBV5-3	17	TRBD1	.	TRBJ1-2	TGTGCCAGAAGCTCGCCCGACAGGGCCCACCTTAACTATGGCTACACCTTC	CARSSPDRAHLNYGYTF
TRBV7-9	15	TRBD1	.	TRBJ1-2	TGTGCCAGCAGCAGAGGGGACAGGGACTGGGAGGGCTACACCTTC	CASSRGDRDWEGYTF
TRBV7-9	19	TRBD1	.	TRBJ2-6	TGTGCCAGCACCGTCCCCCTGGGACAGGGTCGCTCTGGGGCCAACGTCCTGACTTTC	CASTVPLGQGRSGANVLTF
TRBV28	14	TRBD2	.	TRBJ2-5	TGTGCCAGCAGGGCGGGAGGGACACAAGAGACCCAGTACTTC	CASRAGGTQETQYF